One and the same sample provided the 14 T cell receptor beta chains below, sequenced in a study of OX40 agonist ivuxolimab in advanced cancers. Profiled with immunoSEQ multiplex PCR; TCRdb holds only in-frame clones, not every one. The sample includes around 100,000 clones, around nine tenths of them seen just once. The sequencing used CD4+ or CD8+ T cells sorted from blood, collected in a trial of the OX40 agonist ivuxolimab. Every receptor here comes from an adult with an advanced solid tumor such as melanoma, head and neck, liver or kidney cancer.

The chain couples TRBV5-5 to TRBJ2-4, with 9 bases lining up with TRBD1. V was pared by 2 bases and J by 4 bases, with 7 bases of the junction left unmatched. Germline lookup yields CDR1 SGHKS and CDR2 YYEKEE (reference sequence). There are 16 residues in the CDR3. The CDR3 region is CASSFGAGQGKNIQYF. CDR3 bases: TGTGCCAGCAGCTTTGGGGCAGGACAGGGGAAAAACATTCAGTACTTC. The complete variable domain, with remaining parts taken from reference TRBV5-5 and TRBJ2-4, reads DAGVTQSPTHLIKTRGQQVTLRCSPISGHKSVSWYQQVLGQGPQFIFQYYEKEERGRGNFPDRFSARQFPNYSSELNVNALLLGDSALYLCASSFGAGQGKNIQYFGAGTRLSVL.

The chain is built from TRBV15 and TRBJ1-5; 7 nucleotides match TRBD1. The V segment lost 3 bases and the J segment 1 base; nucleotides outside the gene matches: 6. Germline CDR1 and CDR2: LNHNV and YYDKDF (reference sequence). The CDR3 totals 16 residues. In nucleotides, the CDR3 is TGTGCCACCAGCAGCTACAGGGGTTTGAGCAATCAGCCCCAGCATTTT. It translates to CATSSYRGLSNQPQHF.

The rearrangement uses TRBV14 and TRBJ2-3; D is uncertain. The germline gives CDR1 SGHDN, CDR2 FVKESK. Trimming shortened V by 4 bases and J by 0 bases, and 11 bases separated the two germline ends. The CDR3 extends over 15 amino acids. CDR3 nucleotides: TGTGCCAGCAGCCCCGACCGACGGAGCACAGATACGCAGTATTTT. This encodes CASSPDRRSTDTQYF.

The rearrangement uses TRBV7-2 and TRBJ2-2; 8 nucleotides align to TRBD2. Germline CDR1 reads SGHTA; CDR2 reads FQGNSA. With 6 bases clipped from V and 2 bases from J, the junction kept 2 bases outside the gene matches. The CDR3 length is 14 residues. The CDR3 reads CASRTSANTGELFF. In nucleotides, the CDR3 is TGTGCCAGCAGGACTAGCGCAAACACCGGGGAGCTGTTTTTT.

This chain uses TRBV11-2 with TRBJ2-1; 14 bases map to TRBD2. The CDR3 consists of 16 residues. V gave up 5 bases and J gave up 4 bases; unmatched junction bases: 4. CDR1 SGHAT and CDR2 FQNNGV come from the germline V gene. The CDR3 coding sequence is TGTGCCAGCAGCCAAAGACTAGCGGGAGGGTACAATGAGCAGTTCTTC. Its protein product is CASSQRLAGGYNEQFF.

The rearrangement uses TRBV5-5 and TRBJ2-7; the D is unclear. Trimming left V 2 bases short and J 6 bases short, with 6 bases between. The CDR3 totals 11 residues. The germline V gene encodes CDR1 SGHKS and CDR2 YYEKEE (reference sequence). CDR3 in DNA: TGTGCCAGCAGCTTTTTACTCGAGCAGTACTTC. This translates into CASSFLLEQYF. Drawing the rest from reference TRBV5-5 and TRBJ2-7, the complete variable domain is DAGVTQSPTHLIKTRGQQVTLRCSPISGHKSVSWYQQVLGQGPQFIFQYYEKEERGRGNFPDRFSARQFPNYSSELNVNALLLGDSALYLCASSFLLEQYFGPGTRLTVT.

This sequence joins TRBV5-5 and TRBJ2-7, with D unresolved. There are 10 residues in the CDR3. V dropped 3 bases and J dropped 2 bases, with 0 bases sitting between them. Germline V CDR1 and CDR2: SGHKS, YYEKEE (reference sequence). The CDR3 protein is CASSSYEQYF. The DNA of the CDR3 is TGTGCCAGCAGCTCCTACGAGCAGTACTTC.

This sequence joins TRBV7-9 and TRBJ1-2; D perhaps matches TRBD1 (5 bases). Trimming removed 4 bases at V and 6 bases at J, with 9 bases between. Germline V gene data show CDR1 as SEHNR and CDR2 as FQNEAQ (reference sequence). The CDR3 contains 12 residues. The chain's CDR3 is CASSSRGDGYTF. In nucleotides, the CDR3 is TGTGCCAGCAGCTCCCGGGGGGATGGCTACACCTTC.

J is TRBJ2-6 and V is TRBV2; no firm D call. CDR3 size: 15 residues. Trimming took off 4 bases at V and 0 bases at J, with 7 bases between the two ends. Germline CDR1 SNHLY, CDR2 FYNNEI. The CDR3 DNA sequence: TGTGCCAGCAGTGTATCTCGCTCTGGGGCCAACGTCCTGACTTTC. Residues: CASSVSRSGANVLTF.

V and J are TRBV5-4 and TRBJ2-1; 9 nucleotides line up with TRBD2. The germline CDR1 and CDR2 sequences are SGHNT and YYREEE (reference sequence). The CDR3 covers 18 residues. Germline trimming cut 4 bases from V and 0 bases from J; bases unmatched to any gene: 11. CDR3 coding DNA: TGTGCCAGCAGCCCCGGTGGCTGGCGGGGGGGCTCCTACAATGAGCAGTTCTTC. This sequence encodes CASSPGGWRGGSYNEQFF. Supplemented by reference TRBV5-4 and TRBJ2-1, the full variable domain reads ETGVTQSPTHLIKTRGQQVTLRCSSQSGHNTVSWYQQALGQGPQFIFQYYREEENGRGNFPPRFSGLQFPNYSSELNVNALELDDSALYLCASSPGGWRGGSYNEQFFGPGTRLTVL.

The CDR3 spells CSARTGREVGANVLTF. The CDR3 DNA follows: TGCAGCGCCCGGACAGGGCGGGAGGTTGGGGCCAACGTCCTGACTTTC. The chain couples TRBV29-1 to TRBJ2-6, with D perhaps given as TRBD1 or TRBD2 (8 bases each). The CDR3 is 16 amino acids. Looked up from germline, CDR1 is SQVTM and CDR2 is ANQGSEA. V gave up 7 bases and J gave up 3 bases, with 19 bases separating them.

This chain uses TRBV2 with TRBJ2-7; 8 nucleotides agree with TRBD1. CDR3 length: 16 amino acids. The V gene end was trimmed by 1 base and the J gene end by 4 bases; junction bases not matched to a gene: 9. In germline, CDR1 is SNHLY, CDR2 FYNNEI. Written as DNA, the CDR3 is TGTGCCAGCAGTGAAGTCGGGACAGGCTTACCTTACGAGCAGTACTTC. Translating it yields CASSEVGTGLPYEQYF.

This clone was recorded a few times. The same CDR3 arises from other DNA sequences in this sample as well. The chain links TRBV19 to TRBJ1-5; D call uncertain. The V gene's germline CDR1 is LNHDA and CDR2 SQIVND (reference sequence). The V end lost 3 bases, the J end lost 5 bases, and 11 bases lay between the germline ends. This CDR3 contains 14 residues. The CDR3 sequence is CASSIGQVYQPQHF. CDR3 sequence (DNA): TGTGCCAGTAGTATTGGGCAGGTCTATCAGCCCCAGCATTTT.

The CDR3 reads CASTRGNTEAFF. The CDR3, as DNA: TGTGCCAGCACCAGGGGGAACACTGAAGCTTTCTTT. This sequence joins TRBV25-1 and TRBJ1-1, with D perhaps matching TRBD1 (6 bases). This CDR3 is 12 amino acids long. Trimming cost V 7 bases and J 1 base, with 7 bases left between them. The germline V gene has CDR1 MGHDK and CDR2 SYGVNS. Filled out from reference TRBV25-1 and TRBJ1-1, the complete variable domain reads EADIYQTPRYLVIGTGKKITLECSQTMGHDKMYWYQQDPGMELHLIHYSYGVNSTEKGDLSSESTVSRIRTEHFPLTLESARPSHTSQYLCASTRGNTEAFFGQGTRLTVV.